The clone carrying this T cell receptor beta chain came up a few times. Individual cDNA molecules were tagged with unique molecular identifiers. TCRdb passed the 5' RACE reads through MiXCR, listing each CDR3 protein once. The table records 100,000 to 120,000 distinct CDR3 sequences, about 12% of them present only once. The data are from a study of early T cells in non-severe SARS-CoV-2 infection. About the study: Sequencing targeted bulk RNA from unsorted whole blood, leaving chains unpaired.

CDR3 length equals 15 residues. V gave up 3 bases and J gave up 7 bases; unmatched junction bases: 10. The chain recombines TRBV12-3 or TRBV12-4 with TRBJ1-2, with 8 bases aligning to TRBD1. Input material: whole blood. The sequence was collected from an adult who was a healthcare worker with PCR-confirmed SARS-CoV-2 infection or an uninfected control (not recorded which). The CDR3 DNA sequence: TGTGCCAGCAGTTTGTTTGCGGGGCAGGGGGCTGGCTACACCTTC. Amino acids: CASSLFAGQGAGYTF.